The 8 T cell receptor beta chains in this list originate from one sample, sequenced in a study of early T cells in non-severe SARS-CoV-2 infection (dated by TCRdb to the early 2020s). The library was obtained by 5' RACE. TCRdb records NextSeq 500 as the sequencer. TCRdb handled the public reads itself, with Q25 trimming in fastp and clone calling in MiXCR, and kept productive beta chains. When rows share a CDR3 protein, they turn into one entry using the most common DNA and genes. The sample table records some 77,000 distinct CDR3 sequences; about 16% of these occur just once. The leading ten clones occupy roughly 3% of the sample. Material: whole blood. The receptors shown here come from an adult who was a healthcare worker with PCR-confirmed SARS-CoV-2 infection or an uninfected control (not recorded which).

This chain connects TRBV29-1 to TRBJ1-2; D is possibly TRBD1 (5 bases). Trimming cost V 4 bases and J 4 bases, with 10 bases left between them. The germline CDR1 and CDR2 sequences are SQVTM and ANQGSEA. The CDR3 length is 12 residues. The CDR3 here is CSVGSGSYGYTF. The CDR3 region has the DNA TGCAGCGTTGGGTCAGGGTCCTATGGCTACACCTTC.

The chain combines TRBV29-1 with TRBJ1-1, with unresolved D. V lost 6 bases to trimming and J lost 11 bases, with 16 bases between them. Germline values: CDR1 SQVTM, CDR2 ANQGSEA. The CDR3 has 11 residues. The CDR3 sequence is CSVDDDSGAFF. The CDR3 nucleotides are TGCAGCGTGGACGACGACTCGGGGGCTTTCTTT.

The chain employs TRBV6-5 and TRBJ1-3; D is undetermined. The CDR3 totals 14 residues. V lost 6 bases, J lost 0 bases, and 9 bases lay in between. Germline assignment: CDR1 MNHEY and CDR2 SVGAGI. CDR3 in DNA: TGTGCCAGCAGACTAACGGGCTCTGGAAACACCATATATTTT. Its protein product is CASRLTGSGNTIYF.

This clonotype was observed a few times. V and J are TRBV7-6 and TRBJ2-5; D is ambiguous. CDR1 and CDR2 from the germline V gene are SGHVS and FNYEAQ. V was clipped by 5 bases and J by 0 bases, with 1 base between them. The CDR3 loop spans 11 amino acids. The CDR3 DNA is TGTGCCAGCAGCAACCAAGAGACCCAGTACTTC. Translating gives CASSNQETQYF.

The J gene is TRBJ1-1, the V gene TRBV6-1; 7 bases are shared with TRBD1. The length of the CDR3 is 15 residues. The ends lost 6 bases at V and 0 bases at J; junction bases unmatched: 7. Germline values: CDR1 MNHNS, CDR2 SASEGT. The DNA of the CDR3 is TGTGCCAGCAGGATGGGACAGAACATGAACACTGAAGCTTTCTTT. It is translated as CASRMGQNMNTEAFF.

The chain employs TRBV7-3 and TRBJ2-3; 8 bases align to TRBD2. This CDR3 comprises 14 residues. Germline CDR1 SGHTA, CDR2 FQGTGA. V gave up 3 bases and J gave up 4 bases; unmatched junction bases: 3. DNA of the CDR3: TGTGCCAGCAGCTTGAGCGGGGGCTCAGATACGCAGTATTTT. Its translation: CASSLSGGSDTQYF.

The chain uses TRBV29-1 and TRBJ1-2; D not certain. The germline CDR1 and CDR2 sequences are SQVTM and ANQGSEA. Trimming took off 8 bases at V and 6 bases at J, with 13 bases between the two ends. This CDR3 has 11 residues. CDR3 residues: CSFTGNNGYTF. In DNA, the CDR3 is TGCAGCTTTACCGGGAACAATGGCTACACCTTC.

This clonotype was observed a handful of times. This chain connects TRBV10-3 to TRBJ2-3, with 10 bases identical to TRBD1. The CDR3 has 16 amino acids. Germline V CDR1 and CDR2: ENHRY, SYGVKD. The ends lost 2 bases at V and 5 bases at J; junction bases unmatched: 7. This CDR3 reads CAISEARDRGKDTQYF. CDR3 nucleotides: TGTGCCATCAGTGAGGCCCGGGACAGGGGCAAAGATACGCAGTATTTT.